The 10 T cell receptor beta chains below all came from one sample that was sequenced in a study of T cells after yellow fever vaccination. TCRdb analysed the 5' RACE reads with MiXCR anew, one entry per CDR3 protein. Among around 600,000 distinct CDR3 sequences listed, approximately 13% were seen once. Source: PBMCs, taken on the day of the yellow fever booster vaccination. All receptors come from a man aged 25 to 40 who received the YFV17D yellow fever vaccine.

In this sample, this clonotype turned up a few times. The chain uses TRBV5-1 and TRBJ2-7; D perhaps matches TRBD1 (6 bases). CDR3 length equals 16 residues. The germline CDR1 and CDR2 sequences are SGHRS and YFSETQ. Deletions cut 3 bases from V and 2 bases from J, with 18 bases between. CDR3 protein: CASSWGPGDGTYEQYF. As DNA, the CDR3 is TGCGCCAGCAGCTGGGGCCCAGGGGACGGAACCTACGAGCAGTACTTC.

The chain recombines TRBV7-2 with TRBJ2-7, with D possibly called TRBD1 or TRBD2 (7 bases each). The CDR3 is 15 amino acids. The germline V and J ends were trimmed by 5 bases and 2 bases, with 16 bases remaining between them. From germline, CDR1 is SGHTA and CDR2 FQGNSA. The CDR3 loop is CASSVGGTATYEQYF. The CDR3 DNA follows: TGTGCCAGCAGCGTGGGGGGGACAGCTACCTACGAGCAGTACTTC. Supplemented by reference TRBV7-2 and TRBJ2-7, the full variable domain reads GAGVSQSPSNKVTEKGKDVELRCDPISGHTALYWYRQSLGQGLEFLIYFQGNSAPDKSGLPSDRFSAERTGGSVSTLTIQRTQQEDSAVYLCASSVGGTATYEQYFGPGTRLTVT.

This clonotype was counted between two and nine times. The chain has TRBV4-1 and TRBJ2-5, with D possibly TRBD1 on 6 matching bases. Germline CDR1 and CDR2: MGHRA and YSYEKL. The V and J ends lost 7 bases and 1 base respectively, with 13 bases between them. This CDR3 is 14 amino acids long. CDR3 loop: CASKKQGSQETQYF. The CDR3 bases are TGCGCCAGCAAAAAACAGGGAAGCCAAGAGACCCAGTACTTC.

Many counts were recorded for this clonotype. The CDR3 DNA reads as TGCGCCAGCAGCTTGGCCCAGAATCAGCCCCAGCATTTT. This translates into CASSLAQNQPQHF. The chain uses TRBV5-1 and TRBJ1-5; unclear D gene. Deletions cut 0 bases from V and 4 bases from J, with 5 bases between. The germline V gene encodes CDR1 SGHRS and CDR2 YFSETQ. The CDR3 loop spans 13 amino acids.

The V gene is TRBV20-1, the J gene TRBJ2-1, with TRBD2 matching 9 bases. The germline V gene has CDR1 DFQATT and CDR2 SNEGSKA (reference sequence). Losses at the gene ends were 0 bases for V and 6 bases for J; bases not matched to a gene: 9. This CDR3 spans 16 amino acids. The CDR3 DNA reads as TGCAGTGCTAGAGATAGCGGGAGCCTATCTGGCAATGAGCAGTTCTTC. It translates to CSARDSGSLSGNEQFF.

The chain's CDR3 is CASSVRTSESIQYF. The CDR3 DNA reads TGTGCCAGCAGCGTCCGGACTAGCGAGAGCATTCAGTACTTC. The J gene is TRBJ2-4, the V gene TRBV9, with 9 bases identical to TRBD2. The J segment lost 9 bases and the V segment lost 2 bases, leaving 6 bases of the junction unmatched. CDR3 size: 14 residues. CDR1 and CDR2 (germline): SGDLS, YYNGEE.

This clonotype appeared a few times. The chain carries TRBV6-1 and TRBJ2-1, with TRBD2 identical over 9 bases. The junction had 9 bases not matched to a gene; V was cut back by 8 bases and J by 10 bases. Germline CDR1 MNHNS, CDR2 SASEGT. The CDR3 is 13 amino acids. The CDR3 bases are TGTGCCAGCGGCAGGGCGGGAGGGCGCGAGCAGTTCTTC. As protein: CASGRAGGREQFF.

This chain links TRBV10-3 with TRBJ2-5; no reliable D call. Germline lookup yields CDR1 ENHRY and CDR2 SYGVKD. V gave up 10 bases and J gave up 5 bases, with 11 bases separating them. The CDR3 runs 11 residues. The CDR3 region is CATKELETQYF. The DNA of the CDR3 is TGTGCCACCAAAGAGTTGGAGACCCAGTACTTC.

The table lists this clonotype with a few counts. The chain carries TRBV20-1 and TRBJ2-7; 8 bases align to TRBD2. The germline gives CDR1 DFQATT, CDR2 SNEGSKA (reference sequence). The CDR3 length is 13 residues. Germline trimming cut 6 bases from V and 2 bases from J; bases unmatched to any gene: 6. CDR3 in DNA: TGCAGTGCCTACAGCGGGAGTCCCTACGAGCAGTACTTC. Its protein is CSAYSGSPYEQYF.

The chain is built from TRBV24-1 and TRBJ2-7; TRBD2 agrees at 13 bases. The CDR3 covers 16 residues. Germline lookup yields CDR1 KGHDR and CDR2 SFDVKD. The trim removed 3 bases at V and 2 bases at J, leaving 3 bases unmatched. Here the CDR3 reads CATSDQGTSGTYEQYF. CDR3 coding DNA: TGTGCCACCAGTGATCAAGGGACTAGCGGGACCTACGAGCAGTACTTC.